This TCR beta chain emerged from a study of blood T cell repertoires in COVID-19. The wider study: The United States, Italy and Spain provided the acute and convalescent COVID-19 samples. T cells, B-cell-depleted T cells, or PBMCs provided the cDNA or gDNA that served as material.

Germline V CDR1 and CDR2: SEHNR, FQNEAQ (reference sequence). The CDR3 runs 10 residues. Original methodology: Amplification with reference gene primers provided the estimates of nucleated cell counts. Method: immunoSEQ multiplex PCR; TCRdb's copy keeps in-frame clones and lacks some. V and J calls and clone size are those listed in that table; D and trimming were worked out from the DNA. The table has more than 85,000 clones, roughly 92% seen once. Turning to this clone: One end of the junction fails to match germline, which may point to a read error.

Sequencing input: peripheral blood. The sequence came from a man between 65 and 79 years old with acute or convalescent COVID-19. The chain uses TRBV7-9 and TRBJ1-2; 10 bases are shared with TRBD1. CDR3 in DNA: TGTGCCAGCAGCTTAGGGACAGGGGGCTTC. This sequence encodes CASSLGTGGF.